This TCR beta chain comes out of a study of patients and donors after allogeneic stem cell transplantation. This CDR3 region has 14 residues. Germline V gene lookup returns CDR1 SQVTM and CDR2 ANQGSEA. V dropped 0 bases and J dropped 8; count of bases not matched to a gene: 9. Each CDR3 protein gets one entry after TCRdb re-called the RT-PCR reads with MiXCR. Of about 100,000 distinct CDR3 sequences in the sample, over 30% were seen once. In this sample, this clonotype turned up many times. J is TRBJ1-2 and V is TRBV29-1, with TRBD1 matching over 7 bases. The sample was blood, either unsorted or a sorted T cell fraction (not recorded which). The sequence was collected from a human donor who was either an allogeneic HSCT recipient or a stem cell or donor lymphocyte infusion donor (not recorded which). It is not recorded whose cells these are; they may come from a transplant donor. The DNA of the CDR3 is TGCAGCGTTGAAGATTTCGACAGGGAAGGAGGCTACACCTTC. Translation: CSVEDFDREGGYTF.